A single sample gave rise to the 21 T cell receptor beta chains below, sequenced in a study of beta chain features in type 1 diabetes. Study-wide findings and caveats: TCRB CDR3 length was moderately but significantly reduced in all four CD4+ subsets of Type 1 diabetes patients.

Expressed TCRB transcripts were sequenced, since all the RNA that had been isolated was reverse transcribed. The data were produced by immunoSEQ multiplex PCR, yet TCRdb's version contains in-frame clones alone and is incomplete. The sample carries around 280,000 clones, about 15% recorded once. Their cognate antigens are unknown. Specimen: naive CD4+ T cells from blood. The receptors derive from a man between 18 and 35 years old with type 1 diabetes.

The chain's CDR3 is CASSSNQGRFTEAFF. CDR3 bases: TGTGCCAGCTCATCGAATCAGGGGCGCTTTACTGAAGCTTTCTTT. The V gene is TRBV18, the J gene TRBJ1-1; a possible D gene is TRBD1 (6 bases). Per the germline V gene, CDR1 is KGHSH and CDR2 is LQKENI. With 5 bases removed from V and 5 bases from J, the gap between germline ends came to 18 bases. The CDR3 loop spans 15 amino acids. The full variable domain, with the rest looked up from reference TRBV18 and TRBJ1-1, is NAGVMQNPRHLVRRRGQEARLRCSPMKGHSHVYWYRQLPEEGLKFMVYLQKENIIDESGMPKERFSAEFPKEGPSILRIQQVVRGDSAAYFCASSSNQGRFTEAFFGQGTRLTVV.

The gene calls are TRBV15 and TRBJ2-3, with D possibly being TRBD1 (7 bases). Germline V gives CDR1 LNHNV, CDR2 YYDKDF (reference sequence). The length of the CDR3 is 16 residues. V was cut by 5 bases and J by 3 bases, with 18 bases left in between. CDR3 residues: CATSEGATAGTDTQYF. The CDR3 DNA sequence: TGTGCCACCAGCGAGGGGGCAACCGCGGGGACAGATACGCAGTATTTT. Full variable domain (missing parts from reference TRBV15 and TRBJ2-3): DAMVIQNPRYQVTQFGKPVTLSCSQTLNHNVMYWYQQKSSQAPKLLFHYYDKDFNNEADTPDNFQSRRPNTSFCFLDIRSPGLGDTAMYLCATSEGATAGTDTQYFGPGTRLTVL.

The CDR3: CASSPRDRTEAFF. The DNA for the CDR3 is TGTGCCAGCAGTCCCAGGGATCGCACTGAAGCTTTCTTT. The chain has TRBV6-5 and TRBJ1-1, with D possibly TRBD1 on 5 matching bases. V dropped 5 bases and J dropped 4 bases, with 11 bases sitting between them. The CDR3 contains 13 residues. The germline gives CDR1 MNHEY, CDR2 SVGAGI.

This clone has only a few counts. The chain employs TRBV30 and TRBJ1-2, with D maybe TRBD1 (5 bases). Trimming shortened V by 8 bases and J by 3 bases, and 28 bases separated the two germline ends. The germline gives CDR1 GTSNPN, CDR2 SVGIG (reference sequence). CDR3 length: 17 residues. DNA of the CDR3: TGTGCCGGGGTGTGGGGCTCTAATATACTCCCCGACTATGGCTACACCTTC. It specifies CAGVWGSNILPDYGYTF.

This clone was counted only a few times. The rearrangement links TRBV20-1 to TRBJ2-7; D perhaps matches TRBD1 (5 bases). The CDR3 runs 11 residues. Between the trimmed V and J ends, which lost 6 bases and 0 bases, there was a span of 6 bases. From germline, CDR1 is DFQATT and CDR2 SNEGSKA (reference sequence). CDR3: CSAGPSYEQYF. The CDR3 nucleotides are TGCAGTGCGGGGCCCTCCTACGAGCAGTACTTC.

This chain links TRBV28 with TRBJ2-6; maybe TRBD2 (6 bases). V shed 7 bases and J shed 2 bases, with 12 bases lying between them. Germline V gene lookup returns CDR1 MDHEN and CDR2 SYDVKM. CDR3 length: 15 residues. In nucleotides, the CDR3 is TGTGCCAGCATCTCCACGGGAGCTGGGGCCAACGTCCTGACTTTC. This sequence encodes CASISTGAGANVLTF.

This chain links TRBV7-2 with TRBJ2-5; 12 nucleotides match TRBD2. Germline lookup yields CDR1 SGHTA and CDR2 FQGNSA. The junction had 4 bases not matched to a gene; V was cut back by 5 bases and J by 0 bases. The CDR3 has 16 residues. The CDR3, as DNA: TGTGCCAGCAGCGCGAGGACTAGCGGGGACCAAGAGACCCAGTACTTC. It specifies CASSARTSGDQETQYF.

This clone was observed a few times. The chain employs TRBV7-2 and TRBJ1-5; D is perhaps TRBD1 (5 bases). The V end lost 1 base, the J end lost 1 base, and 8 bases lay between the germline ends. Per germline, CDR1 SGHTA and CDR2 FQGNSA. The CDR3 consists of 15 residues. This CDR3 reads CASSLVGGSNQPQHF. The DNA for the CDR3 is TGTGCCAGCAGCTTAGTGGGGGGGAGCAATCAGCCCCAGCATTTT.

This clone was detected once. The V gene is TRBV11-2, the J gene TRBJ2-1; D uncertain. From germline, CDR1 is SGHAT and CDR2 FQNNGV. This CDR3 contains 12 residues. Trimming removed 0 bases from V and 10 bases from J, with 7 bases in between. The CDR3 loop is CASSLEVGEQFF. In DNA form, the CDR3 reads TGTGCCAGCAGCTTAGAGGTGGGCGAGCAGTTCTTC. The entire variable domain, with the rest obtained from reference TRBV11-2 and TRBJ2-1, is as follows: EAGVAQSPRYKIIEKRQSVAFWCNPISGHATLYWYQQILGQGPKLLIQFQNNGVVDDSQLPKDRFSAERLKGVDSTLKIQPAKLEDSAVYLCASSLEVGEQFFGPGTRLTVL.

CDR3 sequence reads: CASSALAGTQYF. The CDR3 DNA is TGTGCCAGCAGTGCCTTAGCGGGTACGCAGTATTTT. The chain joins TRBV25-1 to TRBJ2-3; TRBD2 matches 7 bases. The CDR3 spans 12 residues. V dropped 4 bases and J dropped 8; count of bases not matched to a gene: 3. CDR1 is MGHDK and CDR2 is SYGVNS in the germline V gene.

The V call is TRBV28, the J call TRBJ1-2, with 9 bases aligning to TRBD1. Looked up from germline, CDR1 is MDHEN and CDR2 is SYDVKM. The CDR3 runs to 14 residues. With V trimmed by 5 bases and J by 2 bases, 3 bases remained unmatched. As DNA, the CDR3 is TGTGCCAGCAGTACGACAGGGGGGAACTATGGCTACACCTTC. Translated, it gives CASSTTGGNYGYTF.

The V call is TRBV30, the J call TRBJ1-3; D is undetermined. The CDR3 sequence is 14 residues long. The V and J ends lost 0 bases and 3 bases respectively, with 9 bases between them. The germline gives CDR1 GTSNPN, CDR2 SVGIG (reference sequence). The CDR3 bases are TGTGCCTGGAGTGTAGCGGTCCTTGGAAACACCATATATTTT. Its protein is CAWSVAVLGNTIYF.

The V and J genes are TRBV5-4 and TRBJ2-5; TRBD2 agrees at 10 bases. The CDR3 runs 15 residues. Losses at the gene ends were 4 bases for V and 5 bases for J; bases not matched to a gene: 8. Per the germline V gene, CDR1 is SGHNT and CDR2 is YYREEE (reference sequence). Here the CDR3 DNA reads TGTGCCAGCAGCCCGCCAGCGGGAGGGCCGGAGACCCAGTACTTC. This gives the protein CASSPPAGGPETQYF.

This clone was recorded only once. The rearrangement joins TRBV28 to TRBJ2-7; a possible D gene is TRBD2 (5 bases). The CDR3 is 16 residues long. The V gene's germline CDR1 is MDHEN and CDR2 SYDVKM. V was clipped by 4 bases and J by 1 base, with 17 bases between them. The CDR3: CASSSGGGRVSYEQYF. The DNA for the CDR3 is TGTGCCAGCAGTTCAGGAGGAGGAAGAGTTTCCTACGAGCAGTACTTC.

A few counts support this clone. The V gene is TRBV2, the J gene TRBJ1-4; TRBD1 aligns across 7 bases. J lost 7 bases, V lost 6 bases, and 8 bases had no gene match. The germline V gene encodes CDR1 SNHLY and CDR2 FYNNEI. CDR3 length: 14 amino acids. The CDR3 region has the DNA TGTGCCAGCAGGCCACAGGGGTTGAGTGAAAAACTGTTTTTT. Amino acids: CASRPQGLSEKLFF.

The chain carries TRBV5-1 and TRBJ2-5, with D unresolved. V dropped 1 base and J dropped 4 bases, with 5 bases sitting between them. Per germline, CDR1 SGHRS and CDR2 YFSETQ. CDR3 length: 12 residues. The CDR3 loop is CASSLRVETQYF. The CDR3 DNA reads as TGCGCCAGCAGCTTGCGCGTAGAGACCCAGTACTTC.

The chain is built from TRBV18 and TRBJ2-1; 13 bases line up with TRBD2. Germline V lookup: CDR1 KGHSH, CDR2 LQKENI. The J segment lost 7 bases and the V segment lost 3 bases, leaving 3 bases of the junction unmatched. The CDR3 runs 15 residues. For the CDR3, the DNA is TGTGCCAGCTCACCGACTAGCGGGGGGCCGAATGAGCAGTTCTTC. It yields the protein CASSPTSGGPNEQFF.

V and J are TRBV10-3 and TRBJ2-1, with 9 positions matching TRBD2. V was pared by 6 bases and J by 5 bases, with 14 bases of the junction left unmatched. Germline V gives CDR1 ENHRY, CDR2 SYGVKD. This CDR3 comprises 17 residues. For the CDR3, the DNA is TGTGCCATCAGCAGAGCTGGGGGTAGCGGGGGAAACAATGAGCAGTTCTTC. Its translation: CAISRAGGSGGNNEQFF.

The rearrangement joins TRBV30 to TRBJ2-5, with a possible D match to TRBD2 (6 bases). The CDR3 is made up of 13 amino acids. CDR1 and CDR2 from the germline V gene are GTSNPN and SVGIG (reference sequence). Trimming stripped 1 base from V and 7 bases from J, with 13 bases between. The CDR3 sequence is CAWSEGGSGTQYF. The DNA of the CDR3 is TGTGCCTGGAGTGAAGGAGGGTCCGGGACCCAGTACTTC.

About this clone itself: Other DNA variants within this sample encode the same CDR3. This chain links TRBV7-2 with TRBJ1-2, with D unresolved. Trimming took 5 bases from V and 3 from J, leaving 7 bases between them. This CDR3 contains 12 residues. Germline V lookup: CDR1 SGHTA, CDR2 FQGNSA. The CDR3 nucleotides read TGTGCCAGCAGCCGCGGGGACTATGGCTACACCTTC. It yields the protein CASSRGDYGYTF.

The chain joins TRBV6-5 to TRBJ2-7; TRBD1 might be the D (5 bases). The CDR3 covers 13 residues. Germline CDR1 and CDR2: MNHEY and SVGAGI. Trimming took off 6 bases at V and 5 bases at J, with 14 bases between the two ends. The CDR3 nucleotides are TGTGCCAGCAGCCTAAAATCAGGGAACGAGCAGTACTTC. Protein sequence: CASSLKSGNEQYF.